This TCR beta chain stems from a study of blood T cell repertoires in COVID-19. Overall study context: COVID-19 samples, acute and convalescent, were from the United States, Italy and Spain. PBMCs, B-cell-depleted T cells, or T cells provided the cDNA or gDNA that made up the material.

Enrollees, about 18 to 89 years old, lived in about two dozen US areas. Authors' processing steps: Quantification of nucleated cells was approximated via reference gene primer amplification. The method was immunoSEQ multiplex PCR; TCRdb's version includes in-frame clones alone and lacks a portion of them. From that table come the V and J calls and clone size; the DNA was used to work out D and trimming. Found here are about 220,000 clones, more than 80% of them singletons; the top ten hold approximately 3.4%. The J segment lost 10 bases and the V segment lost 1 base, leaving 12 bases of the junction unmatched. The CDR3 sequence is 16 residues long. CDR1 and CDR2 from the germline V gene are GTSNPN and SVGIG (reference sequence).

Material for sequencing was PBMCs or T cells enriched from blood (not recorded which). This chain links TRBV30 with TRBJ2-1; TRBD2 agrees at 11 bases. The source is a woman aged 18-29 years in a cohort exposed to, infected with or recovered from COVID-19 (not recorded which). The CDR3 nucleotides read TGTGCCTGGAGTGCCAAACTAGCGGGGGCCCTTCCCGAGCAGTTCTTC. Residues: CAWSAKLAGALPEQFF.